This T cell receptor (beta chain) came from a study of shared clonotypes between healthy human individuals. Broader study findings: Apart from blood, nothing was sampled; tissue repertoires likely differ.

The CDR3 is made up of 17 amino acids. Trimming left V 4 bases short and J 5 bases short, with 23 bases between. Germline V CDR1 and CDR2: MNHEY, SMNVEV (reference sequence). Concerning this clone itself: The antigen is undetermined.

Replicate PCRs run on sorted subsets employed approximately 200 ng DNA, around 27,000 T cell genomes. Profiling relied on immunoSEQ multiplex PCR, and the TCRdb table lists in-frame clones only, not all of them. The table has some 2,500,000 clones, roughly 93% seen once. This TCR was recovered from a man younger than 35 in good health. Some clones in this sample may be carry-over from other donors' samples. The V gene is TRBV27, the J gene TRBJ1-2; TRBD1 might be the D (6 bases). Specimen: naive CD4+ T cells from PBMCs. The subset denotes: CD45RA+ positively selected. In DNA form, the CDR3 reads TGTGCCAGCAGTTCTTTTGGCAGGGGCATATCGGGGTATGGCTACACCTTC. This codes for CASSSFGRGISGYGYTF.